One and the same sample provided the 6 T cell receptor beta chains below, sequenced in a study of T cells in Graves' hyperthyroidism and ophthalmopathy (dated by TCRdb to the late 2010s). Libraries came from multiplex PCR. TCRdb lists the instrument as Illumina HiSeq 2000. TCR beta CDR3 regions were amplified from RNA transcripts. A first-round RT-PCR of the TCR CDR3 used the HTBI primer set with the Qiagen OneStep RT-PCR kit. TCRdb applied fastp at Q25 and MiXCR to the public reads, then kept only in-frame beta chains. Every distinct CDR3 protein forms one entry, paired with its most common genes and DNA. The sample contains about 320,000 distinct CDR3 sequences, approximately 16% of them found a single time. Of the sample, roughly 31% is held by the ten largest clones. The sequencing input was blood. The origin of the receptors is a man in his thirties or forties with Graves' hyperthyroidism.

This clonotype was counted ten times or more. The chain combines TRBV15 with TRBJ2-7, with D unclear. Trimming removed 5 bases from V and 3 bases from J, with 14 bases in between. The CDR3 sequence is 14 residues long. The V gene's germline CDR1 is LNHNV and CDR2 YYDKDF (reference sequence). CDR3 nucleotides: TGTGCCACCAGCCCCCGGGCGGTTAACTACGAGCAGTACTTC. Translation gives CATSPRAVNYEQYF.

There are many counts of this clonotype. As DNA, the CDR3 is TGTGCCAGCAGCGGTATCAAGGGCGAGGGGGGCTACACCTTC. It is translated as CASSGIKGEGGYTF. The chain links TRBV11-2 to TRBJ1-2; D is possibly TRBD1 (5 bases). The CDR3 runs to 14 residues. The V end lost 5 bases, the J end lost 8 bases, and 18 bases lay between the germline ends. Per germline, CDR1 SGHAT and CDR2 FQNNGV. Full variable domain (missing parts from reference TRBV11-2 and TRBJ1-2): EAGVAQSPRYKIIEKRQSVAFWCNPISGHATLYWYQQILGQGPKLLIQFQNNGVVDDSQLPKDRFSAERLKGVDSTLKIQPAKLEDSAVYLCASSGIKGEGGYTFGSGTRLTVV.

This clonotype was detected only a few times. The rearrangement links TRBV29-1 to TRBJ1-1; 8 bases map to TRBD1. The trim removed 3 bases at V and 0 bases at J, leaving 3 bases unmatched. This CDR3 is 14 amino acids long. Germline lookup yields CDR1 SQVTM and CDR2 ANQGSEA. This CDR3 reads CSVDGTGLNTEAFF. CDR3 in DNA: TGCAGCGTTGACGGGACAGGATTGAACACTGAAGCTTTCTTT.

This clonotype was detected ten times or more. The gene calls are TRBV30 and TRBJ2-7, with a weak D call TRBD2 (6 bases). Germline V CDR1 and CDR2: GTSNPN, SVGIG (reference sequence). The CDR3 consists of 13 residues. The CDR3 reads CSSRVAGSYEQYF. The CDR3 DNA follows: TGTTCTTCCAGGGTGGCGGGGTCCTACGAGCAGTACTTC. Variable domain in full (rest from reference TRBV30 and TRBJ2-7): SQTIHQWPATLVQPVGSPLSLECTVEGTSNPNLYWYRQAAGRGLQLLFYSVGIGQISSEVPQNLSASRPQDRQFILSSKKLLLSDSGFYLCSSRVAGSYEQYFGPGTRLTVT.

This clonotype was recorded many times. The chain is built from TRBV30 and TRBJ2-5; a possible D gene is TRBD2 (5 bases). CDR1 and CDR2 (germline): GTSNPN, SVGIG (reference sequence). The CDR3 runs to 14 residues. Trimming took off 4 bases at V and 3 bases at J, with 15 bases between the two ends. This CDR3 reads CAWTPPGLEETQYF. CDR3 DNA: TGTGCCTGGACCCCACCGGGGTTAGAAGAGACCCAGTACTTC.

The J gene is TRBJ1-6, the V gene TRBV7-9, with a weak D call TRBD1 (6 bases). Trimming removed 3 bases at V and 14 bases at J, with 23 bases between. There are 16 residues in the CDR3. CDR1 and CDR2 (germline): SEHNR, FQNEAQ (reference sequence). CDR3 residues: CASSLQVYGGGSTLHF. Here the CDR3 DNA reads TGTGCCAGCAGCTTGCAAGTTTATGGGGGGGGCTCCACCCTCCACTTT.